Included here is one T cell receptor (beta chain) sequence, with context. Its specific antigen is unknown. It has no much larger one-base neighbor in the sample; base qualities were not kept. These data belong to a study of cytomegalovirus exposure and HLA in healthy donors (dated by TCRdb to about 2017). About the investigation overall: The 700 or so repertoires of the first cohort and the 120 or so validation repertoires were produced on the same platform, according to a later analysis. The study combined high-throughput TCR immunosequencing, statistical association of individual TCRs with disease status, and machine learning to predict cytomegalovirus infection status. Along with the roughly 700-subject first cohort, a separate validation cohort of over 90 different subjects was used. The study aimed to test whether signatures of past pathogen exposure could be identified by cataloging public T cell receptors. General study outcomes and caveats: Most TCR sequences were observed very rarely across donors, whereas some public TCRs were present in many individuals. The authors suggested that the approach could potentially be generalized to other disease states and immunological phenotypes. A total of about 150 TCR beta chains were listed by the study as associated with cytomegalovirus. The validation cohort had no HLA typing available for a later analysis, so co-occurrence within that cohort was assessed over all 110 or so repertoires. In vitro tests confirmed that a few of the cytomegalovirus-associated TCR beta chains recognize cytomegalovirus antigens. A later analysis found that TCRs clustered in the first cohort also tended to co-occur in the roughly 120 validation repertoires, with 94% of cluster scores above 0. In both the original and validation cohorts, the classifier was reported to diagnose cytomegalovirus status with high specificity and sensitivity.

The donors were included in the validation cohort of over a hundred subjects, a group kept apart from the approximately 670-subject first cohort. Unmatched junction bases come to 9, with V trimmed by 1 base and J by 4 bases. The CDR3 measures 16 amino acids from cysteine to phenylalanine. The retained sequence is limited to the CDR3, 48 bases, with the frame set at the first base. CDR1 LNHDA and CDR2 SQIVND were looked up in the germline V gene (reference sequence). Library preparation used the immunoSEQ multiplex PCR assay. Regarding the original processing steps: A statistical classification framework was built for diagnosing cytomegalovirus status from the catalog of TCR beta chain sequences. In its TCRdb copy, this immuneACCESS table keeps in-frame sequences only and misses some clones. Where compared with another copy, unresolved V genes explain less than half of these, and the others have no known cause. V, J and clone size are those of that table, while D and trimming were read from the DNA. Counted in this sample were approximately 140,000 clones; around 84% of them appeared once. Clones ranked in the top ten supply approximately 10% of the sample.

The TCR comes from a man aged 18 to 30 in good health and CMV-seropositive. Sequences were obtained from PBMCs. The rearrangement combines TRBV19 with TRBJ1-1; the junction holds 7 bases that match TRBD1. CDR3 region: CASSIVTGRWGTEAFF. The DNA sequence is given as TGTGCCAGTAGTATAGTGACAGGGCGGTGGGGCACTGAAGCTTTCTTT.